Below are 24 T cell receptor beta chains sequenced from a single sample in a study of blood T cell repertoires in COVID-19. Sequencing was performed with immunoSEQ multiplex PCR; in TCRdb, only in-frame clones are kept and a portion is missing. This sample yields roughly 100,000 clones, of which 82% are seen a single time; 15% belongs to the top ten. Sequencing was done on a sample of peripheral blood. The origin of the receptors is a woman older than 75 with acute or convalescent COVID-19.

This chain connects TRBV6-5 to TRBJ1-1, with D maybe TRBD1 (5 bases). From germline, CDR1 is MNHEY and CDR2 SVGAGI. V lost 7 bases and J 4 bases, leaving 16 bases between the germline ends. The CDR3 is 14 amino acids. The chain's CDR3 is CASILRGAVTEAFF. The CDR3 coding sequence is TGTGCCAGCATTCTGCGGGGCGCGGTCACTGAAGCTTTCTTT.

This clone showed up just a few times. J is TRBJ1-4 and V is TRBV27, with 10 bases aligning to TRBD1. Unmatched junction bases numbered 7, after V lost 4 bases and J lost 8 bases. The germline V gene has CDR1 MNHEY and CDR2 SMNVEV (reference sequence). CDR3 length equals 15 residues. The CDR3 bases are TGTGCCAGCAGTTCACCGGGACAGGGGTTCGAAAAACTGTTTTTT. Translated: CASSSPGQGFEKLFF.

This rearrangement joins TRBV19 to TRBJ1-5; possibly TRBD1 for D (5 bases). The CDR3 length is 15 residues. V was trimmed by 5 bases and J by 5 bases, leaving 16 bases between them. Germline lookup yields CDR1 LNHDA and CDR2 SQIVND (reference sequence). For the CDR3, the DNA is TGTGCCAGTAGTTACCAGGAAGGGGTTTATCAGCCCCAGCATTTT. Translation: CASSYQEGVYQPQHF.

A note on this clone: The identical CDR3 is also encoded by other nucleotide sequences in the sample. The chain employs TRBV28 and TRBJ2-3; D possibly corresponds to TRBD2 (5 bases). Trimming removed 3 bases at V and 3 bases at J, with 10 bases between. Germline V gives CDR1 MDHEN, CDR2 SYDVKM. This CDR3 comprises 14 residues. This chain's CDR3 is CASSFLSGTDTQYF. The DNA for the CDR3 is TGTGCCAGCAGTTTTCTGTCGGGGACAGATACGCAGTATTTT.

The chain couples TRBV30 to TRBJ1-6; D gene uncertain. The CDR3 extends over 15 amino acids. Trimming left V 1 base short and J 6 bases short, with 13 bases between. The V gene's germline CDR1 is GTSNPN and CDR2 SVGIG (reference sequence). The CDR3 region is CAWSADWTFNSPLHF. CDR3 nucleotides: TGTGCCTGGAGTGCAGATTGGACTTTTAATTCACCCCTCCACTTT.

The chain couples TRBV30 to TRBJ1-4; D is possibly TRBD1 (5 bases). Per the germline V gene, CDR1 is GTSNPN and CDR2 is SVGIG (reference sequence). The CDR3 sequence is 13 residues long. Trimming stripped 2 bases from V and 6 bases from J, with 10 bases between. The CDR3 DNA follows: TGTGCCTGGAGTTCAGGGATCCATGAAAAACTGTTTTTT. Encoded protein: CAWSSGIHEKLFF. Together with reference TRBV30 and TRBJ1-4, the CDR3 gives the full variable domain: SQTIHQWPATLVQPVGSPLSLECTVEGTSNPNLYWYRQAAGRGLQLLFYSVGIGQISSEVPQNLSASRPQDRQFILSSKKLLLSDSGFYLCAWSSGIHEKLFFGSGTQLSVL.

In DNA form, the CDR3 reads TGTGCCAGCAGCTTCCAGGGGGCGAATAGCAATCAGCCCCAGCATTTT. The encoded protein is CASSFQGANSNQPQHF. V is TRBV5-4 and J is TRBJ1-5, with 8 nucleotides matching TRBD1. The CDR3 totals 16 residues. Germline-derived CDR1 and CDR2 are SGHNT and YYREEE (reference sequence). J was trimmed by 0 bases and V by 2 bases; bases with no gene match: 4.

The CDR3 loop is CASSLGTGVYGYTF. The CDR3 bases are TGTGCCAGCAGTTTAGGGACAGGGGTCTATGGCTACACCTTC. The rearrangement joins TRBV6-5 to TRBJ1-2, with 10 bases fitting TRBD1. Germline CDR1 reads MNHEY; CDR2 reads SVGAGI. V shed 4 bases and J 4 bases; nucleotides not matched to a gene: 3. This CDR3 has 14 residues.

The rearrangement uses TRBV24-1 and TRBJ2-1; 7 positions match TRBD2. The germline V gene has CDR1 KGHDR and CDR2 SFDVKD. The J segment lost 8 bases and the V segment lost 0 bases, leaving 9 bases of the junction unmatched. The CDR3 consists of 16 residues. The CDR3 DNA reads as TGTGCCACCAGTGATTTGAGGGAGGGTAAAGGGGATGAGCAGTTCTTC. Translated, it gives CATSDLREGKGDEQFF.

This chain links TRBV5-4 with TRBJ2-1; the match to TRBD2 covers 10 bases. Germline V gene lookup returns CDR1 SGHNT and CDR2 YYREEE (reference sequence). CDR3 size: 16 residues. Trimming took 2 bases from V and 0 from J; bases not matched to a gene: 2. The CDR3: CASSLGLADSYNEQFF. The CDR3 DNA is TGTGCCAGCAGCTTAGGACTAGCGGACTCCTACAATGAGCAGTTCTTC.

This chain links TRBV11-3 with TRBJ1-2; D is unresolved. The CDR3 sequence is 14 residues long. Germline loops: CDR1 SGHNT, CDR2 YENEEA. V dropped 2 bases and J dropped 2 bases, with 9 bases sitting between them. The CDR3 loop reads CASSLRAGNYGYTF. The CDR3 nucleotides are TGTGCCAGCAGCTTAAGGGCGGGGAACTATGGCTACACCTTC.

This clone was observed a single time. The CDR3 region is CASSPEQGIADTQYF. The CDR3 nucleotides are TGTGCCAGCTCTCCCGAACAGGGTATTGCAGATACGCAGTATTTT. V and J are TRBV18 and TRBJ2-3; D might be TRBD1 (6 bases). Germline CDR1 KGHSH, CDR2 LQKENI. The V and J ends lost 6 bases and 4 bases respectively, with 17 bases between them. The CDR3 extends over 15 amino acids.

V usage is TRBV7-9 and J usage is TRBJ1-1, with D uncertain. Trimming took 2 bases from V and 8 from J, leaving 12 bases between them. The CDR3 contains 13 residues. CDR1 and CDR2 (germline): SEHNR, FQNEAQ (reference sequence). The CDR3 DNA sequence: TGTGCCAGCAGCTTATTCACCCTAAGAGAAGCTTTCTTT. Its translation is CASSLFTLREAFF.

This chain connects TRBV27 to TRBJ1-2, with D unclear. Germline values: CDR1 MNHEY, CDR2 SMNVEV (reference sequence). The V and J ends lost 3 bases and 2 bases respectively, with 7 bases between them. The CDR3 is 13 residues long. The CDR3 reads CASSFWQNYGYTF. The DNA for the CDR3 is TGTGCCAGCAGTTTTTGGCAGAACTATGGCTACACCTTC.

This clone showed up just a few times. The chain joins TRBV29-1 to TRBJ1-2; D might be TRBD1 (5 bases). Germline loops: CDR1 SQVTM, CDR2 ANQGSEA. The CDR3 sequence is 11 residues long. V gave up 6 bases and J gave up 8 bases, with 13 bases separating them. CDR3 sequence (DNA): TGCAGCGTACCAGGGAATTGGGGCTACACCTTC. Translating gives CSVPGNWGYTF.

The genes are TRBV27 and TRBJ1-1; D might be TRBD1 (5 bases). The CDR3 runs to 13 residues. Germline V lookup: CDR1 MNHEY, CDR2 SMNVEV (reference sequence). V lost 5 bases and J lost 1, with 8 bases in between. CDR3 residues: CASSIDRNTEAFF. The CDR3 DNA reads as TGTGCCAGCAGTATCGACAGGAACACTGAAGCTTTCTTT.

The J gene is TRBJ2-1, the V gene TRBV10-3, with 12 bases that match TRBD2. J was trimmed by 5 bases and V by 11 bases; bases with no gene match: 7. The germline CDR1 and CDR2 sequences are ENHRY and SYGVKD. The CDR3 sequence is 14 residues long. CDR3 in amino acids: CALSTSGRDNEQFF. CDR3 sequence (DNA): TGTGCCCTGTCGACTAGCGGGAGAGACAATGAGCAGTTCTTC.

This clone was found a few times. The chain employs TRBV19 and TRBJ2-2; the match to TRBD2 covers 9 bases. Trimming took 7 bases from V and 3 from J; bases not matched to a gene: 9. The CDR3 is 16 amino acids. CDR1 is LNHDA and CDR2 is SQIVND in the germline V gene (reference sequence). This chain's CDR3 is CASKGSAGGDTGELFF. The CDR3 DNA follows: TGTGCCAGTAAAGGGTCCGCGGGAGGGGACACCGGGGAGCTGTTTTTT.

J is TRBJ2-3 and V is TRBV7-9; no clear D gene. This CDR3 is 14 amino acids long. Germline V gene lookup returns CDR1 SEHNR and CDR2 FQNEAQ (reference sequence). Between the trimmed V and J ends, which lost 8 bases and 0 bases, there was a span of 12 bases. The CDR3 DNA reads TGTGCCAGCCGTTTGGCAGTGAGCACAGATACGCAGTATTTT. It specifies CASRLAVSTDTQYF.

The gene calls are TRBV2 and TRBJ2-1, with 11 bases lining up with TRBD2. Germline lookup yields CDR1 SNHLY and CDR2 FYNNEI. CDR3 length: 15 residues. J was trimmed by 9 bases and V by 5 bases; bases with no gene match: 9. CDR3 residues: CASSTLAGGLGEQFF. The CDR3 DNA follows: TGTGCCAGCAGTACTCTAGCGGGAGGTCTGGGTGAGCAGTTCTTC.

This clone was observed once. The chain combines TRBV25-1 with TRBJ2-4; D remains ambiguous. Germline assignment: CDR1 MGHDK and CDR2 SYGVNS. The CDR3 sequence is 14 residues long. V was pared by 2 bases and J by 0 bases, with 5 bases between. The CDR3 DNA is TGTGCCAGCAGTGAAACGGGAGCCAAAAACATTCAGTACTTC. It codes for CASSETGAKNIQYF.

The CDR3 coding sequence is TGCGCCAGCAGCACTCAACAGGGGAGATCTGGGGCGAACACTGAAGCTTTCTTT. Protein sequence: CASSTQQGRSGANTEAFF. The chain recombines TRBV5-1 with TRBJ1-1; 7 bases match TRBD1. The germline gives CDR1 SGHRS, CDR2 YFSETQ. The trim removed 4 bases at V and 1 base at J, leaving 16 bases unmatched. The CDR3 consists of 18 residues. Full variable domain (remainder filled in from reference TRBV5-1 and TRBJ1-1): KAGVTQTPRYLIKTRGQQVTLSCSPISGHRSVSWYQQTPGQGLQFLFEYFSETQRNKGNFPGRFSGRQFSNSRSEMNVSTLELGDSALYLCASSTQQGRSGANTEAFFGQGTRLTVV.

As regards this clone: Other DNA sequences within the sample encode an identical CDR3. The chain couples TRBV24-1 to TRBJ1-5; 9 bases map to TRBD1. The V gene end was trimmed by 4 bases and the J gene end by 2 bases; junction bases not matched to a gene: 5. The CDR3 has 16 amino acids. CDR1 is KGHDR and CDR2 is SFDVKD in the germline V gene. The DNA for the CDR3 is TGTGCCACCAGTGACCCCAGACAGGGGGGCAATCAGCCCCAGCATTTT. Protein: CATSDPRQGGNQPQHF.

This clone was seen only once. V gene TRBV7-8 combines with J gene TRBJ2-1; TRBD2 matches 7 bases. V gave up 2 bases and J gave up 2 bases; unmatched junction bases: 3. The length of the CDR3 is 15 residues. Germline CDR1 is SGHVS and CDR2 is FQNEAQ. Here the CDR3 reads CASSLRSGTYNEQFF. CDR3 nucleotides: TGTGCCAGCAGCTTACGGAGCGGGACCTACAATGAGCAGTTCTTC.